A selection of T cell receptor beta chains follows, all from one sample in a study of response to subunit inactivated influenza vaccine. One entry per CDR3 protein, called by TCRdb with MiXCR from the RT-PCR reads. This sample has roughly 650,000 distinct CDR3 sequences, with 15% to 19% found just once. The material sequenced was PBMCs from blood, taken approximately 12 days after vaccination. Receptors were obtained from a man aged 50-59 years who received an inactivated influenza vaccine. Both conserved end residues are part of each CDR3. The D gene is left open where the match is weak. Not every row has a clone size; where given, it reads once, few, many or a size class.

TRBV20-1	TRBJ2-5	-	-	CSARRLAETQYF	TGCAGTGCTAGACGGCTAGCTGAGACCCAGTACTTC
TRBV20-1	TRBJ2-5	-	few	CSAVILDQETQYF	TGCAGTGCTGTTATACTAGACCAAGAGACCCAGTACTTC
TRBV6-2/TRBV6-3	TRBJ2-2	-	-	CASSYSRPGKAGELFF	TGTGCCAGCAGTTACTCGAGGCCAGGAAAGGCCGGGGAGCTGTTTTTT
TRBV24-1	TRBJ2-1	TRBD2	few	CATMEAGGENEQFF	TGTGCCACCATGGAAGCGGGAGGGGAAAATGAGCAGTTCTTC
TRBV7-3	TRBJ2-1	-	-	CASSPQPGPRNEQFF	TGTGCCAGCAGCCCCCAGCCAGGGCCTCGAAATGAGCAGTTCTTC
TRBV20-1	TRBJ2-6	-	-	CSARMGLGANVLTF	TGCAGTGCTAGAATGGGGCTCGGGGCCAACGTCCTGACTTTC
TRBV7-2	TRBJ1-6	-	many	CASSLDSGARSPLHF	TGTGCCAGCAGCTTAGATTCGGGGGCAAGGTCACCCCTCCACTTT
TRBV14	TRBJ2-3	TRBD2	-	CASSPLGGGGLTDTQYF	TGTGCCAGCAGCCCGCTCGGCGGCGGGGGTCTCACAGATACGCAGTATTTT
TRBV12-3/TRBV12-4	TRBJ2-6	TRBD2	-	CASRGGGPPGANVLTF	TGTGCCAGCAGGGGCGGGGGACCTCCCGGGGCCAACGTCCTGACTTTC
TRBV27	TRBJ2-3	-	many	CASSPGLADTDTQYF	TGTGCCAGCAGTCCTGGCCTGGCAGACACAGATACGCAGTATTTT
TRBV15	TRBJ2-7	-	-	CATSRDQNYEQYF	TGTGCCACCAGCAGAGACCAAAACTACGAGCAGTACTTC
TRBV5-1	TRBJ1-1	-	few	CASSPPLGNTEAFF	TGCGCCAGCAGCCCGCCTTTGGGGAACACTGAAGCTTTCTTT
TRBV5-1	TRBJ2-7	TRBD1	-	CASSSTGVVGEQYF	TGCGCCAGCAGCTCGACAGGGGTGGTTGGCGAGCAGTACTTC
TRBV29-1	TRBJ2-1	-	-	CSVVWRYNEQFF	TGCAGCGTTGTCTGGAGATACAATGAGCAGTTCTTC
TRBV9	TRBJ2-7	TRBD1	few	CASSKSGGTAPYEQYF	TGTGCCAGCAGCAAGTCAGGGGGAACGGCGCCGTACGAGCAGTACTTC
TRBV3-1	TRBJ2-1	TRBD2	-	CASSQEELAGVRGEQFF	TGTGCCAGCAGCCAAGAAGAGCTAGCGGGAGTTAGGGGGGAGCAGTTCTTC
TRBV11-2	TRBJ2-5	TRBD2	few	CASSGWTSGRGVSGTQYF	TGTGCCAGCAGCGGATGGACTAGCGGGAGGGGAGTATCTGGGACCCAGTACTTC
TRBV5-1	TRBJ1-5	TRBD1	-	CASSPGLGTGTNQPQHF	TGCGCCAGCAGCCCTGGCCTTGGGACAGGCACTAATCAGCCCCAGCATTTT
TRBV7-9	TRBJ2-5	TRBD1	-	CASSAQGAGETQYF	TGTGCCAGCAGCGCACAGGGGGCTGGAGAGACCCAGTACTTC
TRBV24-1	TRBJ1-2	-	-	CATSDYPKTNYGYTF	TGTGCCACCAGTGATTATCCCAAAACTAACTATGGCTACACCTTC
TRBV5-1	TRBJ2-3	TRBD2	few	CASSLWGAGGNTDTQYF	TGCGCCAGCAGCTTGTGGGGGGCGGGGGGCAACACAGATACGCAGTATTTT
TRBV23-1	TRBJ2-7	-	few	CASPSPGTPYEQYF	TGCGCCAGCCCCTCGCCGGGGACCCCCTACGAGCAGTACTTC
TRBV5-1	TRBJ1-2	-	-	CASSLGDSNYGYSF	TGCGCCAGCAGCTTGGGGGATTCTAACTATGGCTACAGCTTC
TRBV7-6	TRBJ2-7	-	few	CASSLGPETYEQYF	TGTGCCAGCAGCTTGGGCCCGGAGACCTACGAGCAGTACTTC
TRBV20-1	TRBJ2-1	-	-	CSAVRGGAQNEQFF	TGCAGTGCTGTCAGAGGGGGGGCCCAAAATGAGCAGTTCTTC
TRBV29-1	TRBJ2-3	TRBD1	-	CSVGNRGLGDTQYF	TGCAGCGTTGGAAACAGGGGGCTTGGAGATACGCAGTATTTT
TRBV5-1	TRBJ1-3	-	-	CASSFEGAGNTIYF	TGCGCCAGCAGCTTTGAAGGGGCTGGAAACACCATATATTTT
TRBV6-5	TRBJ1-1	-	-	CASSYSPGWAEAFF	TGTGCCAGCAGTTACTCACCGGGGTGGGCTGAAGCTTTCTTT
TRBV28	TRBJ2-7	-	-	CASRMNTGAAYEQYF	TGTGCCAGCAGAATGAACACGGGGGCTGCCTACGAGCAGTACTTC
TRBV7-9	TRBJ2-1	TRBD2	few	CASSLRPGGPNEQFF	TGTGCCAGCAGCTTAAGGCCGGGGGGGCCCAATGAGCAGTTCTTC
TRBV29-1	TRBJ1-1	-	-	CSFTPSGPNTEAFF	TGCAGCTTCACTCCCTCGGGACCGAACACTGAAGCTTTCTTT
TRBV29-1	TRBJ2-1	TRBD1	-	CSVEGQGKQFF	TGCAGCGTTGAGGGACAGGGTAAGCAGTTCTTC
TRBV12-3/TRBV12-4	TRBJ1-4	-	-	CASSEGIRKLFF	TGTGCCAGCAGCGAGGGAATCAGGAAACTGTTTTTT
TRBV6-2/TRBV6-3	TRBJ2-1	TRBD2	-	CASNIGLELLSYNEQFF	TGTGCCAGCAACATTGGACTAGAACTTTTATCCTACAATGAGCAGTTCTTC
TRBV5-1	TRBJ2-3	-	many	CASSLEAASASTDTQYF	TGCGCCAGCAGCCTCGAAGCCGCCTCCGCTAGCACAGATACGCAGTATTTT
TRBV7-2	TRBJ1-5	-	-	CASSLGFLGGGNQPQHF	TGTGCCAGCAGCTTAGGGTTTTTGGGCGGCGGCAATCAGCCCCAGCATTTT
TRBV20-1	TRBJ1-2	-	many	CSARGIYGYTF	TGCAGTGCTAGGGGGATTTATGGCTACACCTTC
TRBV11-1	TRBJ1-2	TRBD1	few	CASSDSGQGNGYTF	TGTGCCAGCAGCGACTCGGGACAGGGAAATGGCTACACCTTC
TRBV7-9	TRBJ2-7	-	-	CASSLAEVTGDYEQYF	TGTGCCAGCAGCTTAGCTGAGGTGACAGGAGACTACGAGCAGTACTTC
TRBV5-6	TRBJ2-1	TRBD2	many	CASSFKAGGSYNEQFF	TGTGCCAGCAGCTTCAAAGCGGGAGGCTCCTACAATGAGCAGTTCTTC
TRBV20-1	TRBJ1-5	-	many	CSARQSNQPQHF	TGCAGTGCTAGACAGAGCAATCAGCCCCAGCATTTT
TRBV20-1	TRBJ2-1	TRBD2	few	CSASNLAGDEQFF	TGCAGTGCTAGCAACCTAGCGGGGGATGAGCAGTTCTTC
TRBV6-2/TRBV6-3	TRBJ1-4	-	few	CASSYSPGRENEKLFF	TGTGCCAGCAGTTACTCACCCGGCAGGGAAAATGAAAAACTGTTTTTT
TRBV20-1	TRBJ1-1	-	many	CSASGGGAFF	TGCAGTGCTAGCGGCGGTGGAGCTTTCTTT
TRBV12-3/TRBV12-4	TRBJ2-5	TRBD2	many	CASRQGTSGIKGTQYF	TGTGCCAGCAGGCAAGGGACTAGCGGGATCAAAGGGACCCAGTACTTC
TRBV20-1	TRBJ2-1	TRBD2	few	CSAKLAGVGNEQFF	TGCAGTGCTAAACTAGCGGGAGTGGGCAATGAGCAGTTCTTC
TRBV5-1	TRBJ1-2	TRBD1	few	CASSSGDRNYGYTF	TGCGCCAGCAGTTCGGGGGACAGAAACTATGGCTACACCTTC
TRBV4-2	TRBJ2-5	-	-	CASSQGEKETQYF	TGTGCCAGCAGCCAAGGAGAAAAAGAGACCCAGTACTTC